Described below is a single TCR beta chain sequence and its context. The record originates from a study of blood T cell repertoires in COVID-19. Whole-study context: Italy, Spain and the United States were the sources of the convalescent and acute COVID-19 samples. In each case, the material was cDNA or gDNA derived from T cells, B-cell-depleted T cells, or PBMCs.

Original analysis: Reference gene primer amplification in the assay estimated nucleated cell counts. Produced via immunoSEQ multiplex PCR; TCRdb's table is partial and in-frame only. That table furnishes V, J and clone size, whereas the DNA furnished D and trimming. The profile shows some 110,000 clones, around 87% of them singletons. This CDR3 comprises 14 residues. Unmatched junction bases numbered 6, after V lost 6 bases and J lost 4 bases. Germline assignment: CDR1 MNHEY and CDR2 SVGAGI. V is TRBV6-5 and J is TRBJ2-7; 10 bases match TRBD1. Specimen: peripheral blood. The clonotype was recovered from a man aged 50 to 59 with acute or convalescent COVID-19. CDR3 amino acids: CASRRGQGMYEQYF. The CDR3 bases are TGTGCCAGCAGGCGGGGACAGGGGATGTACGAGCAGTACTTC.